This T cell receptor beta chain was captured by sequencing in a study of T cells after somatic rescue of genetic block. TCRdb's copy holds only in-frame clones and misses some; the assay was immunoSEQ multiplex PCR. The sample consists of around 100,000 clones, 75% to 95% of them appearing once. Sequencing used peripheral blood mononuclear cells (PBMCs). The sequence derives from a woman under 30.

The CDR3 loop reads CASSWTSGVVHEQYF. In DNA, the CDR3 is TGTGCCAGCAGTTGGACTAGCGGGGTTGTTCACGAGCAGTACTTC. This chain connects TRBV28 to TRBJ2-7, with 12 bases identical to TRBD2. The CDR3 has 15 amino acids. With V trimmed by 4 bases and J by 5 bases, 6 bases remained unmatched. CDR1 and CDR2 from the germline V gene are MDHEN and SYDVKM. Using reference TRBV28 and TRBJ2-7 for the parts outside the CDR3, the full variable domain is DVKVTQSSRYLVKRTGEKVFLECVQDMDHENMFWYRQDPGLGLRLIYFSYDVKMKEKGDIPEGYSVSREKKERFSLILESASTNQTSMYLCASSWTSGVVHEQYFGPGTRLTVT.